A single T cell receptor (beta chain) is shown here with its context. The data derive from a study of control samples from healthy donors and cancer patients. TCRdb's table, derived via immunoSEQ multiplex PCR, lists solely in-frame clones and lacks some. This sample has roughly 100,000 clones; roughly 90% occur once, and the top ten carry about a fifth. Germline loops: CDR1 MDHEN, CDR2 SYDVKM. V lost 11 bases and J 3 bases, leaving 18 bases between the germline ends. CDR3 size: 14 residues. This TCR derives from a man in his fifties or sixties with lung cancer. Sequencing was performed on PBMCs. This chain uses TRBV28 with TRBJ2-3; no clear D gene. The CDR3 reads CAVLPILGTDTQYF. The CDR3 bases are TGTGCCGTCCTACCGATTCTAGGGACAGATACGCAGTATTTT.